This entry lists 28 T cell receptor beta chains sequenced from one sample in a study of human T cells and chemical hapten exposure. As for time point: patch test 2, 6 weeks after DPC sensitization. Treatment in this sample: therapeutic diphenylcyclopropenone sensitization with weekly scalp DPC. One entry per CDR3 protein, called by TCRdb with MiXCR from the RACE reads. The table includes about 80,000 distinct CDR3 sequences, about 10% detected once. The sample here was whole blood, taken in connection with sensitization to the hapten diphenylcyclopropenone (DPC). The receptors originated from a woman aged 25-40 years with alopecia areata. Some clones in this sample may be carry-over from other donors' samples.

This clonotype has a handful of counts. V usage is TRBV18 and J usage is TRBJ1-2; 8 bases map to TRBD1. Trimming at V came to 1 base and at J to 9 bases, leaving 10 bases not matched to a gene. The CDR3 length is 15 residues. The germline V gene encodes CDR1 KGHSH and CDR2 LQKENI. The CDR3 is CASSPRETGEIRYTF. DNA of the CDR3: TGTGCCAGCTCACCACGGGAGACAGGGGAGATTCGCTACACCTTC.

This clonotype turned up a few times. This chain joins TRBV29-1 and TRBJ2-1; a possible D gene is TRBD2 (6 bases). The germline CDR1 and CDR2 sequences are SQVTM and ANQGSEA. Trimming removed 2 bases from V and 7 bases from J, with 15 bases in between. The CDR3 sequence is 14 residues long. The CDR3 sequence: CSVENRGGVNEQFF. In DNA, the CDR3 is TGCAGCGTTGAAAATAGAGGAGGGGTGAATGAGCAGTTCTTC.

This chain joins TRBV12-5 and TRBJ2-3, with TRBD1 matching 8 bases. This CDR3 contains 18 residues. After removal of 3 bases from V and 0 bases from J, the junction contained 11 bases not matched to a gene. Germline lookup yields CDR1 LGHNT and CDR2 FRNRAP. The CDR3 here is CASGFIRTGMGSTDTQYF. For the CDR3, the DNA is TGTGCTAGTGGTTTCATCCGGACAGGGATGGGGAGCACAGATACGCAGTATTTT. Looking up the rest from reference TRBV12-5 and TRBJ2-3 gives the full variable domain: DARVTQTPRHKVTEMGQEVTMRCQPILGHNTVFWYRQTMMQGLELLAYFRNRAPLDDSGMPKDRFSAEMPDATLATLKIQPSEPRDSAVYFCASGFIRTGMGSTDTQYFGPGTRLTVL.

This clonotype was observed a handful of times. V and J are TRBV2 and TRBJ1-1, with 10 bases fitting TRBD1. Germline V gene sequence: CDR1 SNHLY, CDR2 FYNNEI. V gave up 10 bases and J gave up 5 bases; unmatched junction bases: 10. The CDR3 extends over 14 amino acids. DNA of the CDR3: TGTGCCACCGATAGACAGGGGGCGAGGACTGAAGCTTTCTTT. This sequence encodes CATDRQGARTEAFF.

The rearrangement uses TRBV29-1 and TRBJ2-1; the match to TRBD2 covers 11 bases. This CDR3 has 15 residues. V was clipped by 5 bases and J by 9 bases; unmatched bases: 12. The germline V gene encodes CDR1 SQVTM and CDR2 ANQGSEA. The CDR3 region is CSVHHSGRVGREQFF. The DNA of the CDR3 is TGCAGCGTTCACCATAGCGGGAGGGTCGGACGTGAGCAGTTCTTC.

The chain is built from TRBV7-2 and TRBJ2-5, with 7 bases that match TRBD1. Per the germline V gene, CDR1 is SGHTA and CDR2 is FQGNSA. The J segment lost 5 bases and the V segment lost 5 bases, leaving 8 bases of the junction unmatched. This CDR3 is 14 amino acids long. The CDR3 DNA reads as TGTGCCAGCAGCCCTCGACAGGGTGGGGAGACCCAGTACTTC. It codes for CASSPRQGGETQYF.

A word on this clonotype: One base away lies a much larger clone, so this may be a sequencing read error. The chain is built from TRBV28 and TRBJ2-7; TRBD2 might be the D (5 bases). V was clipped by 2 bases and J by 2 bases, with 7 bases between them. The V gene's germline CDR1 is MDHEN and CDR2 SYDVKM. CDR3 length equals 13 residues. The DNA for the CDR3 is TGTGCCAGCAGTTTAGGGAGAGCCTACGAGCAGTACTTC. Its protein is CASSLGRAYEQYF.

This chain connects TRBV6-5 to TRBJ1-3; D is possibly TRBD1 (5 bases). Germline CDR1 MNHEY, CDR2 SVGAGI. V shed 0 bases and J shed 0 bases, with 12 bases lying between them. The CDR3 contains 17 residues. CDR3 DNA: TGTGCCAGCAGTTACTCGACAGTCGGCCCCTCTGGAAACACCATATATTTT. Translation gives CASSYSTVGPSGNTIYF.

This chain links TRBV20-1 with TRBJ2-5; perhaps TRBD1 as D (6 bases). Germline CDR1 reads DFQATT; CDR2 reads SNEGSKA (reference sequence). This CDR3 is built from 13 residues. V gave up 5 bases and J gave up 4 bases, with 14 bases separating them. The CDR3, as DNA: TGCAGTGCTCCTCCTACAGGGTCAGAGACCCAGTACTTC. Residues: CSAPPTGSETQYF.

This clonotype was recorded many times. The chain couples TRBV5-1 to TRBJ2-1; 14 positions match TRBD2. V lost 3 bases to trimming and J lost 10 bases; unmatched junction nucleotides: 3. Germline lookup yields CDR1 SGHRS and CDR2 YFSETQ. This CDR3 has 14 residues. The CDR3: CASSSGLAGDEQFF. DNA of the CDR3: TGCGCCAGCAGCTCGGGACTAGCGGGGGACGAGCAGTTCTTC.

This clonotype was seen ten or more times. The chain couples TRBV4-1 to TRBJ1-6; D unresolved. This CDR3 has 16 residues. With 4 bases removed from V and 2 bases from J, the gap between germline ends came to 12 bases. Per germline, CDR1 MGHRA and CDR2 YSYEKL. Written as DNA, the CDR3 is TGCGCCAGCAGCCCTGCGGCCGCGACCTATAATTCACCCCTCCACTTT. Protein product: CASSPAAATYNSPLHF.

This clonotype was picked up a small number of times. V gene TRBV20-1 combines with J gene TRBJ2-4; either TRBD1 or TRBD2 may fit D (5 bases each). From germline, CDR1 is DFQATT and CDR2 SNEGSKA (reference sequence). Trimming removed 6 bases from V and 0 bases from J, with 18 bases in between. The CDR3 totals 16 residues. The CDR3 loop reads CSAWSRDRPAKNIQYF. CDR3 nucleotide sequence: TGCAGTGCCTGGTCCCGGGACCGGCCAGCCAAAAACATTCAGTACTTC.

This clonotype occurred many times. The V call is TRBV5-1, the J call TRBJ2-3; 7 bases agree with TRBD2. Germline V gene data show CDR1 as SGHRS and CDR2 as YFSETQ. The CDR3 loop spans 18 amino acids. V gave up 1 base and J gave up 4 bases; unmatched junction bases: 15. The CDR3 loop is CASSLTGTSDTTADTQYF. CDR3 coding DNA: TGCGCCAGCAGCTTGACAGGTACTAGCGATACCACCGCAGATACGCAGTATTTT.

This clonotype came up a few times. This chain joins TRBV29-1 and TRBJ2-1; no firm D call. Trimming removed 3 bases at V and 6 bases at J, with 6 bases between. This CDR3 spans 11 amino acids. Germline CDR1 reads SQVTM; CDR2 reads ANQGSEA. The CDR3 coding sequence is TGCAGCGTTGACCCCCGCAATGAGCAGTTCTTC. Translation: CSVDPRNEQFF.

This sequence joins TRBV5-4 and TRBJ1-1, with D hard to call. This CDR3 region has 15 residues. The germline V gene encodes CDR1 SGHNT and CDR2 YYREEE (reference sequence). V was cut by 0 bases and J by 1 base, with 10 bases left in between. CDR3 bases: TGTGCCAGCAGCTTGGCCCCAGACACGAACACTGAAGCTTTCTTT. Its protein product is CASSLAPDTNTEAFF. Combining the CDR3 with reference TRBV5-4 and TRBJ1-1 gives the whole variable domain ETGVTQSPTHLIKTRGQQVTLRCSSQSGHNTVSWYQQALGQGPQFIFQYYREEENGRGNFPPRFSGLQFPNYSSELNVNALELDDSALYLCASSLAPDTNTEAFFGQGTRLTVV.

Many counts were recorded for this clonotype. The V and J genes are TRBV11-3 and TRBJ1-1, with D unresolved. The germline V and J ends were trimmed by 7 bases and 11 bases, with 8 bases remaining between them. Germline V gives CDR1 SGHNT, CDR2 YENEEA. The CDR3 runs to 9 residues. The CDR3 sequence is CASTTRAFF. The CDR3 DNA is TGTGCCAGCACTACTAGGGCTTTCTTT. The full variable domain, rest sourced from reference TRBV11-3 and TRBJ1-1, is EAGVVQSPRYKIIEKKQPVAFWCNPISGHNTLYWYLQNLGQGPELLIRYENEEAVDDSQLPKDRFSAERLKGVDSTLKIQPAELGDSAVYLCASTTRAFFGQGTRLTVV.

The table lists this clonotype with a few counts. The V gene is TRBV13, the J gene TRBJ2-6; 12 bases fit TRBD2. The CDR3 has 20 residues. Germline loops: CDR1 PRHDT, CDR2 FYEKMQ (reference sequence). V gave up 1 base and J gave up 2 bases; unmatched junction bases: 9. CDR3: CASSLAFRASGGAGANVLTF. In DNA form, the CDR3 reads TGTGCCAGCAGCTTAGCCTTTCGGGCTAGCGGGGGGGCTGGGGCCAACGTCCTGACTTTC.

This clonotype was seen at least ten times. This chain connects TRBV18 to TRBJ1-1, with TRBD1 matching 7 bases. Losses at the gene ends were 3 bases for V and 0 bases for J; bases not matched to a gene: 4. The CDR3 loop spans 15 amino acids. CDR1 and CDR2 from the germline V gene are KGHSH and LQKENI. The CDR3, as DNA: TGTGCCAGCTCACCCAACAGGGGCTTGAACACTGAAGCTTTCTTT. Its translation is CASSPNRGLNTEAFF.

In its sample, this clonotype was seen many times. V usage is TRBV29-1 and J usage is TRBJ2-5; 10 nucleotides line up with TRBD2. V lost 3 bases to trimming and J lost 6 bases; unmatched junction nucleotides: 7. The length of the CDR3 is 14 residues. Germline CDR1 and CDR2: SQVTM and ANQGSEA. CDR3 DNA sequence: TGCAGCGTTGATCCTAGCGGGAGTTCGAAGACCCAGTACTTC. It encodes CSVDPSGSSKTQYF.

The chain joins TRBV6-2 or TRBV6-3 to TRBJ1-2; D is perhaps TRBD1 (5 bases). Germline-derived CDR1 and CDR2 are MNHEY and SVGEGT. V shed 6 bases and J shed 8 bases, with 22 bases lying between them. The CDR3 is made up of 15 amino acids. CDR3 sequence reads: CASRRLLLTRDGYTF. The CDR3 coding sequence is TGTGCCAGCAGACGCCTACTTCTTACAAGGGACGGCTACACCTTC.

The sample holds a few counts of this clonotype. The V gene is TRBV11-3, the J gene TRBJ2-7; D might be TRBD2 (6 bases). The germline V and J ends were trimmed by 0 bases and 6 bases, with 12 bases remaining between them. CDR3 length: 14 amino acids. CDR1 SGHNT and CDR2 YENEEA come from the germline V gene. The CDR3 DNA sequence: TGTGCCAGCAGCTTAGATCAGACTAGTCGCGAGCAGTACTTC. Its protein product is CASSLDQTSREQYF.

At least ten counts were recorded for this clonotype. The gene calls are TRBV19 and TRBJ2-1, with D maybe TRBD2 (5 bases). The V gene's germline CDR1 is LNHDA and CDR2 SQIVND (reference sequence). The germline V and J ends were trimmed by 4 bases and 0 bases, with 10 bases remaining between them. The CDR3 has 15 residues. This chain's CDR3 is CASSKASLSYNEQFF. CDR3 coding DNA: TGTGCCAGTAGTAAGGCTAGCCTCTCCTACAATGAGCAGTTCTTC.

This clonotype was detected ten times or more. V usage is TRBV7-2 and J usage is TRBJ2-7; D remains unclear. Germline V lookup: CDR1 SGHTA, CDR2 FQGNSA. CDR3 length: 12 amino acids. V shed 1 base and J shed 3 bases, with 4 bases lying between them. CDR3 in DNA: TGTGCCAGCAGCTTAGGGGACTACGAGCAGTACTTC. It yields the protein CASSLGDYEQYF. Drawing the rest from reference TRBV7-2 and TRBJ2-7, the complete variable domain is GAGVSQSPSNKVTEKGKDVELRCDPISGHTALYWYRQSLGQGLEFLIYFQGNSAPDKSGLPSDRFSAERTGGSVSTLTIQRTQQEDSAVYLCASSLGDYEQYFGPGTRLTVT.

This clonotype was observed many times. The gene calls are TRBV19 and TRBJ2-3; TRBD2 is a possible D gene (5 bases). The CDR3 runs 15 residues. Trimming stripped 7 bases from V and 2 bases from J, with 16 bases between. Looked up from germline, CDR1 is LNHDA and CDR2 is SQIVND (reference sequence). The CDR3 here is CASIPVGGSTDTQYF. DNA for the CDR3: TGTGCCAGTATTCCTGTGGGCGGGTCCACAGATACGCAGTATTTT.

The chain employs TRBV20-1 and TRBJ2-7; 11 nucleotides match TRBD1. With 2 bases clipped from V and 4 bases from J, the junction kept 4 bases outside the gene matches. This CDR3 region has 14 residues. The germline V gene encodes CDR1 DFQATT and CDR2 SNEGSKA (reference sequence). The CDR3 region has the DNA TGCAGTGCTAGACACGGACAGGGGGCTTACGAGCAGTACTTC. Its translation: CSARHGQGAYEQYF.

The chain couples TRBV20-1 to TRBJ2-7; weak D call: TRBD2 (6 bases). This CDR3 contains 16 residues. Trimming took off 0 bases at V and 2 bases at J, with 17 bases between the two ends. Germline lookup yields CDR1 DFQATT and CDR2 SNEGSKA (reference sequence). The CDR3 DNA reads TGCAGTGCTAGAGATCCCCGCCGCGGGATTACCTACGAGCAGTACTTC. Its translation is CSARDPRRGITYEQYF.

This clonotype has at least ten counts. The chain links TRBV18 to TRBJ1-1; TRBD1 is a possible D gene (5 bases). From germline, CDR1 is KGHSH and CDR2 LQKENI. The CDR3 runs 16 residues. V shed 2 bases and J shed 5 bases, with 18 bases lying between them. The CDR3 DNA reads as TGTGCCAGCTCACCAGTGAGGGGCTCGGCTGGAACTGAAGCTTTCTTT. Translation gives CASSPVRGSAGTEAFF.

This clonotype showed up many times. The chain recombines TRBV28 with TRBJ2-3, with TRBD2 matching 11 bases. CDR1 is MDHEN and CDR2 is SYDVKM in the germline V gene. The CDR3 totals 16 residues. With V trimmed by 2 bases and J by 1 base, 2 bases remained unmatched. The CDR3 protein is CASSLTSGGGTDTQYF. CDR3 coding DNA: TGTGCCAGCAGTTTAACTAGCGGGGGTGGCACAGATACGCAGTATTTT.